Following are 14 T cell receptor beta chains from one sample sequenced in a study of vaccination and CD4 T cells after COVID-19. CD4+ T cells that had been cultured provided DNA sequenced with the Oncomine TCR Beta short-read assay. MiXCR, run by TCRdb on the PCR reads, gives a single entry per CDR3 protein. Of several thousand distinct CDR3 sequences in the sample, over 20% were seen once. Stated treatment: roughly 11-day PBMC culture with coronavirus spike peptide pools or control peptides (ViraFEST assay). Their antigens remain unidentified. This specimen was CD4+ T cells from blood, cultured in vitro, taken after SARS-CoV-2 vaccination. These receptors all stem from a human donor who had recovered from COVID-19.

In its sample, this clonotype was seen a few times. This chain uses TRBV10-1 with TRBJ2-7; no clear D gene. This CDR3 contains 12 residues. V shed 6 bases and J shed 9 bases, with 15 bases lying between them. CDR1 is WNHNN, CDR2 SYGVQD, per germline (reference sequence). The DNA of the CDR3 is TGCGCCAGCAGCCCCGGCGCATTCGGGCAGTACTTC. It is translated as CASSPGAFGQYF.

This clonotype is medium-sized (0.01 to 0.1%). The chain is built from TRBV20-1 and TRBJ2-1; D unresolved. V was trimmed by 6 bases and J by 6 bases, leaving 12 bases between them. This CDR3 is built from 12 residues. CDR1 and CDR2 from the germline V gene are DFQATT and SNEGSKA (reference sequence). The CDR3 sequence: CSAPRGRNEQFF. In nucleotides, the CDR3 is TGCAGTGCCCCTAGAGGCCGCAATGAGCAGTTCTTC.

In its sample, this clonotype was seen a few times. CDR3 residues: CASSLTGGDHEQYF. The CDR3 DNA reads TGTGCCAGCAGCTTAACGGGGGGGGATCACGAGCAGTACTTC. The chain joins TRBV7-3 to TRBJ2-7; TRBD2 matches at 7 bases. This CDR3 has 14 residues. CDR1 and CDR2 from the germline V gene are SGHTA and FQGTGA. Germline trimming cut 0 bases from V and 5 bases from J; bases unmatched to any gene: 4.

The CDR3: CASSPTVPGAEAFF. CDR3 nucleotides: TGTGCCAGCAGCCCAACTGTGCCGGGGGCTGAAGCTTTCTTT. The chain recombines TRBV5-5 with TRBJ1-1; TRBD1 might be the D (5 bases). V was shortened by 4 bases and J by 6 bases, with 16 bases between the two germline ends. This CDR3 is 14 amino acids long. Germline CDR1 is SGHKS and CDR2 is YYEKEE (reference sequence).

The sample holds many counts of this clonotype. V is TRBV7-2 and J is TRBJ1-1; D might be TRBD1 (6 bases). CDR3 length: 13 amino acids. Germline V gene lookup returns CDR1 SGHTA and CDR2 FQGNSA. V was pared by 4 bases and J by 5 bases, with 11 bases between. The CDR3 sequence: CASSSQGLTEAFF. The CDR3 nucleotides are TGTGCCAGCAGCTCCCAGGGGTTGACTGAAGCTTTCTTT.

The chain is built from TRBV20-1 and TRBJ1-3; tentative D call: TRBD1 (6 bases). V dropped 0 bases and J dropped 3 bases, with 9 bases sitting between them. The CDR3 extends over 14 amino acids. Germline loops: CDR1 DFQATT, CDR2 SNEGSKA (reference sequence). The CDR3 nucleotides read TGCAGTGCTAGAGACCAGGGGAATGGAAACACCATATATTTT. It encodes CSARDQGNGNTIYF.

By its share, this clonotype is medium-sized. The J gene is TRBJ2-5, the V gene TRBV7-2, with a weak D call TRBD2 (6 bases). The CDR3 has 14 amino acids. V was clipped by 3 bases and J by 5 bases, with 13 bases between them. Germline V gene data show CDR1 as SGHTA and CDR2 as FQGNSA. CDR3 in DNA: TGTGCCAGCAGCTTCGGCGGGGCGGGGGAGACCCAGTACTTC. Translation gives CASSFGGAGETQYF.

This clonotype was seen only once. The CDR3 carries no conserved terminal phenylalanine or tryptophan, so it likely arises from a read error. CDR3 loop: CASSTTGMGNQPQHL. The CDR3, as DNA: TGTGCCAGCAGTACCACAGGGATGGGGAATCAGCCCCAGCATCTT. The chain has TRBV6-1 and TRBJ1-5; D perhaps matches TRBD1 (6 bases). Germline V gene sequence: CDR1 MNHNS, CDR2 SASEGT. V shed 5 bases and J shed 4 bases, with 15 bases lying between them. CDR3 length: 15 amino acids.

V and J are TRBV19 and TRBJ2-3, with 8 bases that match TRBD1. J was trimmed by 3 bases and V by 7 bases; bases with no gene match: 9. The CDR3 is 15 amino acids. Germline V gene lookup returns CDR1 LNHDA and CDR2 SQIVND (reference sequence). The CDR3 protein is CASTRLDRATDTQYF. CDR3 coding DNA: TGTGCCAGTACCAGACTGGACAGGGCGACAGATACGCAGTATTTT. Based on the CDR3 plus reference TRBV19 and TRBJ2-3, the full variable domain is DGGITQSPKYLFRKEGQNVTLSCEQNLNHDAMYWYRQDPGQGLRLIYYSQIVNDFQKGDIAEGYSVSREKKESFPLTVTSAQKNPTAFYLCASTRLDRATDTQYFGPGTRLTVL.

By sample fraction, this clonotype is medium-sized (0.01 to 0.1%). The rearrangement uses TRBV20-1 and TRBJ2-5, with 8 bases fitting TRBD2. Germline values: CDR1 DFQATT, CDR2 SNEGSKA (reference sequence). J was trimmed by 8 bases and V by 4 bases; bases with no gene match: 6. This CDR3 is built from 12 residues. The chain's CDR3 is CSAKAGEVTQYF. The CDR3 DNA reads as TGCAGTGCTAAAGCGGGGGAAGTAACCCAGTACTTC.

The chain has TRBV5-1 and TRBJ1-1, with D maybe TRBD1 (6 bases). Germline CDR1 is SGHRS and CDR2 is YFSETQ. The length of the CDR3 is 13 residues. Trimming stripped 4 bases from V and 10 bases from J, with 17 bases between. For the CDR3, the DNA is TGCGCCAGCAGCCAGTTCACGTGGGGGGCAGCTTTCTTT. Translating gives CASSQFTWGAAFF.

The chain carries TRBV7-9 and TRBJ2-2, with 8 positions matching TRBD1. This CDR3 region has 16 residues. V lost 5 bases to trimming and J lost 2 bases; unmatched junction nucleotides: 7. Germline V gene lookup returns CDR1 SEHNR and CDR2 FQNEAQ (reference sequence). The CDR3 nucleotides are TGTGCCAGCAGCCCTCTAGGGACAGGAAACACCGGGGAGCTGTTTTTT. Its protein is CASSPLGTGNTGELFF.

Relative to its sample, this clonotype is medium-sized. CDR3 sequence: CASSPQTGLAGGNEQYF. The DNA of the CDR3 is TGTGCCAGCAGCCCACAAACGGGACTAGCGGGGGGCAACGAGCAGTACTTC. The V call is TRBV7-2, the J call TRBJ2-7, with 15 bases fitting TRBD2. The CDR3 runs 17 residues. The germline gives CDR1 SGHTA, CDR2 FQGNSA. V gave up 5 bases and J gave up 5 bases; unmatched junction bases: 10.

Within the sample, this clonotype is medium-sized. This chain joins TRBV20-1 and TRBJ2-7, with 11 bases matching TRBD1. The junction had 7 bases not matched to a gene; V was cut back by 4 bases and J by 2 bases. The CDR3 totals 15 residues. CDR1 and CDR2 (germline): DFQATT, SNEGSKA (reference sequence). This CDR3 is CSAKMGTGGTYEQYF. CDR3 DNA sequence: TGCAGTGCTAAAATGGGGACAGGGGGAACCTACGAGCAGTACTTC.